A few counts support the clone carrying this T cell receptor (beta chain). No antigen is known for it. The source of the sample is a study of cytomegalovirus exposure and HLA in healthy donors. Study at large: About 85 million unique TCRs from HLA-typed donors were held in an early release of data. Points from the study as a whole: Within a later analysis, the majority of CMV-associated TCR beta chains appeared HLA-restricted. According to reports, the classifier identified cytomegalovirus status with high specificity and sensitivity.

The CDR3 length is 13 residues. Germline loops: CDR1 MNHNS, CDR2 SASEGT. The V and J ends lost 4 bases and 5 bases respectively, with 11 bases between them. The PCR had 60 Vbeta and 13 Jbeta primers. Sequencing used immunoSEQ multiplex PCR; TCRdb keeps in-frame clones, though not all of them. The table has under 200,000 clones, more than 70% seen once. The rearrangement uses TRBV6-1 and TRBJ1-1; tentatively, D is TRBD1 (6 bases). The receptor comes from a woman aged 45-59 years in good health and CMV-seropositive. Sequencing used PBMCs. This CDR3 reads CASSATGITEAFF. The CDR3 bases are TGTGCCAGCAGTGCCACAGGGATTACTGAAGCTTTCTTT.